The subject of this entry is one TCR beta chain. The antigen is unknown. Deletions cut 0 bases from V and 0 bases from J, with 19 bases between. The CDR3 extends over 19 amino acids. The germline CDR1 and CDR2 sequences are SGDLS and YYNGEE. This sample stems from a study of cytomegalovirus exposure and HLA in healthy donors. Broader study findings: Sequence variants that were highly shared formed a cluster that was likely a sequencing artifact. Relative to the approximately 630-donor mean, N-insertions were reportedly fewer in an Asian-associated ancestry cluster in a later analysis.

60 Vbeta and 13 Jbeta primers were used in PCR. Sequencing was performed with immunoSEQ multiplex PCR; in TCRdb, only in-frame clones are kept and a portion is missing. The repertoire holds more than 95,000 clones, with under 90% as singletons. Healthy bone marrow donors made up the cohort. Sequencing was done on a sample of PBMCs. The genes are TRBV9 and TRBJ2-4; TRBD2 might be the D (5 bases). This receptor was taken from a woman aged 40-49 years in good health and CMV-seropositive. DNA for the CDR3: TGTGCCAGCAGCGTAGGGCGGGCTTATAACGTCGGAGCCAAAAACATTCAGTACTTC. Its protein is CASSVGRAYNVGAKNIQYF.